The clone carrying this TCR beta chain appeared a few times. TCRdb reanalysed the RT-PCR reads using MiXCR and keeps one entry per CDR3 protein. The sample shows about 230,000 distinct CDR3 sequences, roughly 14% of them seen only once. The sample originates from a study of patients and donors after allogeneic stem cell transplantation. The CDR3 covers 14 residues. CDR1 and CDR2 (germline): SGHNT, YYREEE (reference sequence). Trimming at V came to 3 bases and at J to 2 bases, leaving 4 bases not matched to a gene. The receptor was derived from a human donor who was either an allogeneic HSCT recipient or a stem cell or donor lymphocyte infusion donor (not recorded which). It is not recorded whose cells these are; they may come from a transplant donor. Sequencing was carried out using blood, either unsorted or a sorted T cell fraction (not recorded which). V gene TRBV5-4 combines with J gene TRBJ1-2; 7 bases match TRBD1. The CDR3 nucleotides are TGTGCCAGCAGCTCGACAGGGCTAAACTATGGCTACACCTTC. Translating gives CASSSTGLNYGYTF.